Only a few counts were recorded for the clone carrying this T cell receptor beta chain. Its target is not known. Per germline, CDR1 SGHTA and CDR2 FQGNSA. Trimming removed 2 bases at V and 5 bases at J, with 9 bases between. The CDR3 is 13 amino acids. The study's findings and limits: In terms of TCR gene usage, tumor memory CD4+ T cells clustered together with blood and lymph node memory CD4+ cells, as well as with lymph node naive CD4+ cells. Tumor-infiltrating Treg TCR alpha and beta sequences overlapped most with tumor naive CD4+ T cells, then blood naive. Whole repertoires were not studied in the larger cohort, only one V-J beta rearrangement.

After constant-region reverse-primer amplification, full-length variable regions underwent semi-nested PCR with Nested Universal Primer A. MiXCR, applied by TCRdb to the 5' RACE reads, yields one record per CDR3 protein. Among about 43,000 distinct CDR3 sequences listed, about 29% were seen once. This TCR came from a female donor with breast cancer. Sequencing was done on a sample of memory CD4+ T cells sorted from a lymph node. Described subset: memory CD4+ T cells, CD4+CD45RO+CD25-. The V call is TRBV7-2, the J call TRBJ2-5, with D perhaps given as TRBD1 or TRBD2 (5 bases each). CDR3 nucleotide sequence: TGTGCCAGCAGCTTAACTGAGGGGGAGACCCAGTACTTC. It is translated as CASSLTEGETQYF.